This TCR beta chain appears in the sequencing data of a study of blood T cells in healthy people across ages. V was shortened by 7 bases and J by 4 bases, with 13 bases between the two germline ends. Germline loops: CDR1 MNHEY, CDR2 SVGEGT. CDR3 length equals 13 residues. A sample-barcoded 5' primer and a J-beta primer mix were used in a second PCR of about 7 to 12 cycles. MiXCR, applied by TCRdb to the 5' RACE reads, yields one record per CDR3 protein. Of approximately 1.5 million distinct CDR3 sequences in the sample, under 55% were seen once. General study points: As age increased, TCR beta diversity per million T cells fell in a roughly linear fashion. As naive T cell percentage varied, TCR beta diversity correlated strongly with it.

This clonotype was recorded a few times. Its cognate antigen is unknown. The origin of this receptor is a young woman in good health. Sequencing was carried out using blood. This chain connects TRBV6-2 or TRBV6-3 to TRBJ1-2, with D unresolved. CDR3 nucleotides: TGTGCCAGCACCACTCCTCGGGGCTATGGCTACACCTTC. Translation gives CASTTPRGYGYTF.